This T cell receptor beta chain is drawn from a study of T cells in Graves' hyperthyroidism and ophthalmopathy. Amplified TCR beta CDR3 regions came from RNA transcripts. During a first-round RT-PCR of the TCR CDR3, the HTBI primer set was used. Via MiXCR, TCRdb re-called the multiplex PCR reads, giving one row per CDR3 protein. The table lists hundreds of thousands of distinct CDR3 sequences, roughly 20% of them singletons. Study-level findings and limits: Median prediction lead before ophthalmopathy onset was roughly 6 months with the model.

PBMCs were derived from roughly 10 ml fresh peripheral blood. This clonotype was observed a few times. Its antigen is not identified. The sample comprised blood. This sequence originates from a man aged 25 to 40 with Graves' ophthalmopathy.

The CDR3 sequence is CASSGSGSGTDTQYF. The CDR3, as DNA: TGTGCCAGCAGCGGAAGCGGGAGTGGCACAGATACGCAGTATTTT. The V gene is TRBV9, the J gene TRBJ2-3; 8 bases are a match to TRBD2. V was pared by 3 bases and J by 1 base, with 4 bases of the junction left unmatched. CDR1 is SGDLS and CDR2 is YYNGEE in the germline V gene. The length of the CDR3 is 15 residues.